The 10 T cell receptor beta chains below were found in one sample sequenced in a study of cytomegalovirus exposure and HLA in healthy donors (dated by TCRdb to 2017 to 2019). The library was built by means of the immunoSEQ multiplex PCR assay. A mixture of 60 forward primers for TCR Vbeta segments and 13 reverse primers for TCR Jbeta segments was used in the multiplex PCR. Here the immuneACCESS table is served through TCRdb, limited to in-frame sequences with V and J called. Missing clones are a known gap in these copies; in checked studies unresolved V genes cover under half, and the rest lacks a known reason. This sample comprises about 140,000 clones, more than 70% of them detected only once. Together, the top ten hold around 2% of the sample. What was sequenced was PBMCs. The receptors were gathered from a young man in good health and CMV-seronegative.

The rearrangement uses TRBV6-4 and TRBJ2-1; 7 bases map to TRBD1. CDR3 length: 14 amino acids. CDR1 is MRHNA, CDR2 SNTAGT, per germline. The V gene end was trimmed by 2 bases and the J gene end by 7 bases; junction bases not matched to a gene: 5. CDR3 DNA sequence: TGTGCCAGCAGTGACGGACAGGCCGGTAATGAGCAGTTCTTC. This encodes CASSDGQAGNEQFF.

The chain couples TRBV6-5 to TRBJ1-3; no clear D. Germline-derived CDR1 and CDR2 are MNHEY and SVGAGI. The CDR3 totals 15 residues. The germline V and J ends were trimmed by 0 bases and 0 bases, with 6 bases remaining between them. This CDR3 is CASSYSSSSGNTIYF. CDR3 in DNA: TGTGCCAGCAGTTACTCGTCCAGCTCTGGAAACACCATATATTTT.

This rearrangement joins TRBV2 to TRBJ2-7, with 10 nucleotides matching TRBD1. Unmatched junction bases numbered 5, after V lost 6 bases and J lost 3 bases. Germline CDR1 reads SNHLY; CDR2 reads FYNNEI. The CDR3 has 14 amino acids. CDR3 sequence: CASSGQGGIYEQYF. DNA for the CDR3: TGTGCCAGCAGCGGACAGGGGGGCATCTACGAGCAGTACTTC.

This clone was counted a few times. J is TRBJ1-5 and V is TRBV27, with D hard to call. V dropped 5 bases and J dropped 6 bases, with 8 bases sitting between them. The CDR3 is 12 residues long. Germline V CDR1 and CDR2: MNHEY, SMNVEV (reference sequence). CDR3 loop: CASSTMGQPQHF. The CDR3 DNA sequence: TGTGCCAGCAGTACTATGGGTCAGCCCCAGCATTTT.

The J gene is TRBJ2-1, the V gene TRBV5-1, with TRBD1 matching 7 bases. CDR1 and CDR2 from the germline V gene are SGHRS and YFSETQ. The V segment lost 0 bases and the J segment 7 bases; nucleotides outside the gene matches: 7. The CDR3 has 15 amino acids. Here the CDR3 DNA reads TGCGCCAGCAGCTTGGCGACAGGGCTCCGGAATGAGCAGTTCTTC. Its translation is CASSLATGLRNEQFF.

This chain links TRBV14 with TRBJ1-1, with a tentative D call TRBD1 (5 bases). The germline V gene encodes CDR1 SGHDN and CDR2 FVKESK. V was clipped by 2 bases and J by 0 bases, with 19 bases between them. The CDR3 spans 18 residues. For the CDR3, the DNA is TGTGCCAGCAGCCAAACCCGCGAGATAGGGGAAATGAACACTGAAGCTTTCTTT. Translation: CASSQTREIGEMNTEAFF.

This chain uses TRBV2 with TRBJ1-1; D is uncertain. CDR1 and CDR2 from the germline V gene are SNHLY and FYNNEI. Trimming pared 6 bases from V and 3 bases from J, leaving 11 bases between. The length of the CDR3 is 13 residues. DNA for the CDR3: TGTGCCAGCAGAACCCAGGTAGACACTGAAGCTTTCTTT. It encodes CASRTQVDTEAFF. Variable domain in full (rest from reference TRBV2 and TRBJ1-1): EPEVTQTPSHQVTQMGQEVILRCVPISNHLYFYWYRQILGQKVEFLVSFYNNEISEKSEIFDDQFSVERPDGSNFTLKIRSTKLEDSAMYFCASRTQVDTEAFFGQGTRLTVV.

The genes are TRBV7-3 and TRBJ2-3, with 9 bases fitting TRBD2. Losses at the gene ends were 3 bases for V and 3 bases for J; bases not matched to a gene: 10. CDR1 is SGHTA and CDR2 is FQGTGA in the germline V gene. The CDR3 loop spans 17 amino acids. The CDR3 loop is CASSLGRGGRGTDTQYF. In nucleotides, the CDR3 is TGTGCCAGCAGCTTGGGGCGGGGCGGGAGGGGAACAGATACGCAGTATTTT.

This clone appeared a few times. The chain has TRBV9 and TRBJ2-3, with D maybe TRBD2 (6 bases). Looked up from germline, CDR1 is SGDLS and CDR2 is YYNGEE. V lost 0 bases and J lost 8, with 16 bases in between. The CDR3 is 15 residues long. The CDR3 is CASSVGGLSGGTQYF. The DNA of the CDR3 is TGTGCCAGCAGCGTAGGTGGACTATCGGGTGGTACGCAGTATTTT.

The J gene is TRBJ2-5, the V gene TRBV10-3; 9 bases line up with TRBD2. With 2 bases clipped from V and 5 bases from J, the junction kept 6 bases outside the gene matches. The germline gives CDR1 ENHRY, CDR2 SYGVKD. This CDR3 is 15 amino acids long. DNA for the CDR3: TGTGCCATCAGTGAGGGGGCGGGAGGGGGGGAGACCCAGTACTTC. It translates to CAISEGAGGGETQYF.